Sequencing of this TCR beta chain was carried out in a study of blood T cell repertoires in COVID-19. Study-wide background: Nucleic acid was either cDNA or gDNA, and it came from T cells, B-cell-depleted T cells, or PBMCs.

As originally analysed: Amplifying reference gene primers gave estimates of nucleated cell counts. Assay used: immunoSEQ multiplex PCR; TCRdb lists only in-frame clones, some missing. V and J calls and clone size are those listed in that table; D and trimming were worked out from the DNA. The sample holds 100,000 or so clones; more than 65% are singletons and the top ten take roughly 31%. The CDR3 runs 16 residues. V dropped 4 bases and J dropped 8 bases, with 24 bases sitting between them. CDR1 is SGHNT and CDR2 is YYREEE in the germline V gene (reference sequence). The sequence came from a man aged 65 to 79 with active or convalescent COVID-19. Specimen: peripheral blood. V usage is TRBV5-4 and J usage is TRBJ1-2; D perhaps matches TRBD1 (6 bases). The CDR3 reads CASSPPTSGGLEGYTF. CDR3 bases: TGTGCCAGCAGCCCACCTACGTCCGGGGGGCTAGAAGGCTACACCTTC.